This TCR beta chain was documented in a study of T cells in narcolepsy. Study-level information: Donors had narcolepsy type 1 or type 2, or were healthy controls.

The CDR3 length is 17 residues. The V gene end was trimmed by 5 bases and the J gene end by 5 bases; junction bases not matched to a gene: 11. Germline-derived CDR1 and CDR2 are SGHVS and FQNEAQ. The table came from immunoSEQ multiplex PCR; TCRdb's copy has only in-frame clones and leaves some out. The repertoire has around 18,000 clones, 85% to 90% of them found once; the top ten carry approximately 0.7%. The sequence was obtained from a human donor in good health. The J gene is TRBJ2-1, the V gene TRBV7-8; 11 bases are shared with TRBD2. Sequenced material: memory (CD45RA-) CD4+ T cells from blood. Written as DNA, the CDR3 is TGTGCCAGCAGCCCTAGGGGCGGGACTAGCGGAGACAATGAGCAGTTCTTC. It is translated as CASSPRGGTSGDNEQFF. The complete variable domain, with remaining parts taken from reference TRBV7-8 and TRBJ2-1, reads GAGVSQSPRYKVAKRGQDVALRCDPISGHVSLFWYQQALGQGPEFLTYFQNEAQLDKSGLPSDRFFAERPEGSVSTLKIQRTQQEDSAVYLCASSPRGGTSGDNEQFFGPGTRLTVL.